This record looks at one TCR beta chain sequence and its context. This specimen belongs to a study of blood T cell repertoires in COVID-19. In the study overall: Collection of acute and convalescent COVID-19 samples took place in the United States, Italy and Spain.

Germline CDR1 is MNHEY and CDR2 is SVGAGI. The trim removed 0 bases at V and 10 bases at J, leaving 6 bases unmatched. The CDR3 contains 15 residues. TCRdb's table, derived via immunoSEQ multiplex PCR, lists solely in-frame clones and lacks some. The sample has over 250,000 clones, 70% to 80% seen once. The clonotype was recovered from a woman over 75 with acute or convalescent COVID-19. The chain links TRBV6-5 to TRBJ2-1; 10 bases agree with TRBD2. Sequencing input: peripheral blood. In DNA, the CDR3 is TGTGCCAGCAGTTACTCAGCGGGAGGGCGTGGGGAGCAGTTCTTC. Translated, it gives CASSYSAGGRGEQFF.